The next 21 T cell receptor beta chains were all read from a single sample in a study of tumour-infiltrating T cells in Burkitt lymphoma (TCRdb year 2020). To prepare the library, the immunoSEQ multiplex PCR assay was applied. TCRdb carries this immuneACCESS record with in-frame sequences only. Its versions omit some clonotypes, under half of them owing to an unresolved V gene in the studies checked, with the rest unexplained. This sample is represented by tens of thousands of clones; roughly 31% of them were singletons. The ten top clones hold 2.9% of the sample. Sequenced: tumor tissue. Source of these receptors: a human donor with Burkitt lymphoma.

This clone was picked up a small number of times. The V call is TRBV5-4, the J call TRBJ1-6, with a possible D match to TRBD1 (5 bases). V was clipped by 4 bases and J by 7 bases, with 12 bases between them. The CDR3 has 14 residues. Germline V gene sequence: CDR1 SGHNT, CDR2 YYREEE (reference sequence). The CDR3 loop is CASSTGTGNSPLHF. CDR3 DNA sequence: TGTGCCAGCAGCACCGGGACGGGGAATTCACCCCTCCACTTT. Full variable domain (rest looked up from reference TRBV5-4 and TRBJ1-6): ETGVTQSPTHLIKTRGQQVTLRCSSQSGHNTVSWYQQALGQGPQFIFQYYREEENGRGNFPPRFSGLQFPNYSSELNVNALELDDSALYLCASSTGTGNSPLHFGNGTRLTVT.

The chain is built from TRBV2 and TRBJ1-4; 7 positions match TRBD1. The germline CDR1 and CDR2 sequences are SNHLY and FYNNEI. The CDR3 is made up of 14 amino acids. With V trimmed by 4 bases and J by 6 bases, 5 bases remained unmatched. As DNA, the CDR3 is TGTGCCAGCAGTGGACAGGGCGTTGATGAAAAACTGTTTTTT. Translation gives CASSGQGVDEKLFF.

This clone has only a few counts. J is TRBJ2-2 and V is TRBV6-1; D not certain. The CDR3 loop spans 11 amino acids. Deletions cut 9 bases from V and 6 bases from J, with 8 bases between. Per the germline V gene, CDR1 is MNHNS and CDR2 is SASEGT. For the CDR3, the DNA is TGTGCCAGTAGGGTTTCCGGGGAGCTGTTTTTT. Translating gives CASRVSGELFF.

In its sample, this clone was seen a few times. The J gene is TRBJ1-3, the V gene TRBV5-4; the D gene is possibly TRBD1 (6 bases). The V end lost 9 bases, the J end lost 5 bases, and 15 bases lay between the germline ends. CDR1 and CDR2 (germline): SGHNT, YYREEE (reference sequence). CDR3 length: 13 residues. The CDR3 DNA is TGTGCCACGAGGGACGGACAGCGAAACACCATATATTTT. Translation gives CATRDGQRNTIYF.

This clone appeared a few times. V usage is TRBV15 and J usage is TRBJ1-2, with TRBD1 matching 10 bases. V lost 6 bases and J lost 8; bases outside the gene matches: 6. Germline lookup yields CDR1 LNHNV and CDR2 YYDKDF (reference sequence). CDR3 length: 13 residues. DNA of the CDR3: TGTGCCACCAGTAGACAGGGGGCCGGAGGCTACACCTTC. Protein sequence: CATSRQGAGGYTF.

The rearrangement uses TRBV27 and TRBJ2-7; 13 bases agree with TRBD2. Germline V gene lookup returns CDR1 MNHEY and CDR2 SMNVEV (reference sequence). This CDR3 region has 14 residues. V gave up 4 bases and J gave up 4 bases; unmatched junction bases: 1. The CDR3 spells CASSWTSGGYEQYF. The DNA of the CDR3 is TGTGCCAGCAGTTGGACTAGCGGGGGTTACGAGCAGTACTTC.

The J gene is TRBJ2-7, the V gene TRBV7-2; 7 bases line up with TRBD1. Germline values: CDR1 SGHTA, CDR2 FQGNSA. There are 13 residues in the CDR3. V shed 3 bases and J 5 bases; nucleotides not matched to a gene: 4. CDR3 coding DNA: TGTGCCAGCAGCTTGGGACAGTCCGACGAGCAGTACTTC. Translating gives CASSLGQSDEQYF. The entire variable domain, with the rest obtained from reference TRBV7-2 and TRBJ2-7, is as follows: GAGVSQSPSNKVTEKGKDVELRCDPISGHTALYWYRQSLGQGLEFLIYFQGNSAPDKSGLPSDRFSAERTGGSVSTLTIQRTQQEDSAVYLCASSLGQSDEQYFGPGTRLTVT.

The chain joins TRBV7-2 to TRBJ2-1; D may be TRBD1 or TRBD2 (6 bases each). Trimming removed 5 bases at V and 8 bases at J, with 19 bases between. Germline CDR1 and CDR2: SGHTA and FQGNSA. This CDR3 comprises 15 residues. The CDR3 reads CASSRSRGGFDEQFF. CDR3 nucleotides: TGTGCCAGCAGCCGAAGCAGGGGAGGTTTTGATGAGCAGTTCTTC.

The table lists this clone with a few counts. This sequence joins TRBV2 and TRBJ2-2, with D perhaps matching TRBD2 (5 bases). CDR1 is SNHLY and CDR2 is FYNNEI in the germline V gene. Trimming stripped 4 bases from V and 6 bases from J, with 9 bases between. The CDR3 totals 13 residues. The CDR3 loop reads CASSATRSGELFF. CDR3 nucleotide sequence: TGTGCCAGCAGTGCCACTAGGTCCGGGGAGCTGTTTTTT.

The table lists this clone with a few counts. V and J are TRBV10-3 and TRBJ1-5; no firm D call. The germline V and J ends were trimmed by 8 bases and 3 bases, with 8 bases remaining between them. The length of the CDR3 is 12 residues. Germline CDR1 reads ENHRY; CDR2 reads SYGVKD. CDR3 residues: CAIGRDNQPQHF. CDR3 DNA: TGTGCCATCGGACGAGACAATCAGCCCCAGCATTTT.

Comments on this clone: Since no conserved phenylalanine or tryptophan closes the CDR3, a read error is the likely cause. The DNA is left out, because the CDR3 cannot be placed on it with certainty; the CDR3 is given as TCRdb lists it. The chain combines TRBV5-1 with TRBJ2-7; no DNA check was done on the table's D call, TRBD2. The CDR3 contains 9 residues when both ends are counted. Germline loops: CDR1 SGHRS, CDR2 YFSETQ. This CDR3 reads CASSHRRVI.

This clone was seen a few times. The rearrangement joins TRBV29-1 to TRBJ2-7; a weak D match, TRBD1 (5 bases). V gave up 3 bases and J gave up 3 bases, with 9 bases separating them. CDR3 length equals 12 residues. In germline, CDR1 is SQVTM, CDR2 ANQGSEA. CDR3 coding DNA: TGCAGCGTTGAGGGCCAGGGCTACGAGCAGTACTTC. Its protein is CSVEGQGYEQYF.

This clone showed up just a few times. J is TRBJ2-2 and V is TRBV7-2; D is unclear. V gave up 5 bases and J gave up 2 bases, with 3 bases separating them. CDR1 is SGHTA and CDR2 is FQGNSA in the germline V gene. The CDR3 has 12 residues. CDR3 in amino acids: CASSDNTGELFF. The CDR3 DNA sequence: TGTGCCAGCAGCGATAACACCGGGGAGCTGTTTTTT.

J is TRBJ1-6 and V is TRBV30; 7 nucleotides match TRBD1. V was clipped by 2 bases and J by 7 bases; unmatched bases: 8. The CDR3 sequence is 15 residues long. In germline, CDR1 is GTSNPN, CDR2 SVGIG (reference sequence). This CDR3 reads CAWSIPPGGNSPLHF. DNA for the CDR3: TGTGCCTGGAGTATCCCCCCAGGGGGGAATTCACCCCTCCACTTT.

This clone was seen a handful of times. The chain combines TRBV2 with TRBJ1-5; D ambiguous. The V end was cut by 0 bases, the J end by 6 bases, with 12 bases between. Per germline, CDR1 SNHLY and CDR2 FYNNEI. CDR3 length equals 15 residues. The CDR3 loop is CASSEALPGSQPQHF. In DNA, the CDR3 is TGTGCCAGCAGTGAAGCGCTTCCAGGTAGTCAGCCCCAGCATTTT.

The chain has TRBV14 and TRBJ2-7; D not resolved. The germline gives CDR1 SGHDN, CDR2 FVKESK. This CDR3 region has 13 residues. Trimming took 5 bases from V and 3 from J, leaving 11 bases between them. This CDR3 reads CASSTQLGYEQYF. DNA for the CDR3: TGTGCCAGCAGCACGCAATTAGGCTACGAGCAGTACTTC.

The rearrangement uses TRBV5-6 and TRBJ2-3; D is perhaps TRBD2 (6 bases). Germline V lookup: CDR1 SGHDT, CDR2 YYEEEE. Deletions cut 5 bases from V and 7 bases from J, with 20 bases between. The CDR3 covers 15 residues. The chain's CDR3 is CASSPTGTESYTQYF. The CDR3 bases are TGTGCCAGCAGTCCGACCGGGACTGAAAGCTATACGCAGTATTTT.

In this sample, this clone turned up a few times. This chain joins TRBV7-3 and TRBJ2-3; D is undetermined. Germline CDR1 SGHTA, CDR2 FQGTGA. This CDR3 is 16 amino acids long. V was clipped by 1 base and J by 4 bases, with 15 bases between them. In DNA, the CDR3 is TGTGCCAGCAGCTTAATGGGTGGCAGGCCGGCAGATACGCAGTATTTT. Its translation: CASSLMGGRPADTQYF.

This chain uses TRBV27 with TRBJ2-1; D is unclear. V was shortened by 3 bases and J by 9 bases, with 9 bases between the two germline ends. This CDR3 region has 12 residues. Germline V gene sequence: CDR1 MNHEY, CDR2 SMNVEV (reference sequence). CDR3: CASSLQTGEQFF. The CDR3 coding sequence is TGTGCCAGCAGTTTGCAAACCGGTGAGCAGTTCTTC.

This chain connects TRBV6-1 to TRBJ2-5; the D is unclear. V lost 3 bases and J 2 bases, leaving 7 bases between the germline ends. The germline CDR1 and CDR2 sequences are MNHNS and SASEGT. The CDR3 totals 13 residues. CDR3 DNA: TGTGCCAGCAGTGAGGGAATTCAAGAGACCCAGTACTTC. Its translation: CASSEGIQETQYF.

The chain has TRBV7-6 and TRBJ2-5; D is perhaps TRBD1 (6 bases). CDR1 and CDR2 from the germline V gene are SGHVS and FNYEAQ. This CDR3 comprises 15 residues. Trimming stripped 1 base from V and 2 bases from J, with 11 bases between. This CDR3 reads CASSLGQVYQETQYF. CDR3 nucleotides: TGTGCCAGCAGCTTAGGACAGGTGTATCAAGAGACCCAGTACTTC.